This T cell receptor (beta chain) was sequenced during a study of blood T cell repertoires in COVID-19. About the study: COVID-19 samples from acute and convalescent phases originated in the United States, Italy and Spain. The cDNA or gDNA used as material had been derived from T cells, B-cell-depleted T cells, or PBMCs.

Germline V gives CDR1 MDHEN, CDR2 SYDVKM. Trimming took 6 bases from V and 1 from J, leaving 11 bases between them. CDR3 length: 14 amino acids. As originally analysed: Estimation of nucleated cell counts was performed using reference gene primer amplification. TCRdb's table, derived via immunoSEQ multiplex PCR, lists solely in-frame clones and lacks some. The DNA was the basis for D and trimming; V, J and clone size are from that table. The sample lists 95,000 to 100,000 clones, about 85% occurring once. The chain carries TRBV28 and TRBJ2-3; D is perhaps TRBD1 (6 bases). This sequence was found in a woman in her 70s with active or convalescent COVID-19. Sequenced material: peripheral blood. The CDR3 loop is CASSNRARTDTQYF. DNA for the CDR3: TGTGCCAGCAGCAACAGGGCTCGCACAGATACGCAGTATTTT.